This T cell receptor beta chain was sequenced for a study of preoperative IRX-2 immunotherapy in early breast cancer. Treatment reported: preoperative locoregional IRX-2 cytokine immunotherapy. Preoperative locoregional IRX-2 cytokine immunotherapy was tested in the phase Ib source study. TCRdb's copy holds only in-frame clones and misses some; the assay was immunoSEQ multiplex PCR. The sample yields roughly 43,000 clones, about 95% seen once. Per germline, CDR1 LNHNV and CDR2 YYDKDF (reference sequence). Trimming stripped 4 bases from V and 8 bases from J, with 12 bases between. This CDR3 comprises 13 residues.

This chain connects TRBV15 to TRBJ1-5; tentative D call: TRBD1 (5 bases). This receptor was identified in a human donor with breast cancer. Sequencing used tumor tissue, obtained after IRX-2 immunotherapy. The CDR3 DNA is TGTGCCACCAGCACTACAGGAATGGAGCCCCAGCATTTT. Amino acid sequence: CATSTTGMEPQHF.